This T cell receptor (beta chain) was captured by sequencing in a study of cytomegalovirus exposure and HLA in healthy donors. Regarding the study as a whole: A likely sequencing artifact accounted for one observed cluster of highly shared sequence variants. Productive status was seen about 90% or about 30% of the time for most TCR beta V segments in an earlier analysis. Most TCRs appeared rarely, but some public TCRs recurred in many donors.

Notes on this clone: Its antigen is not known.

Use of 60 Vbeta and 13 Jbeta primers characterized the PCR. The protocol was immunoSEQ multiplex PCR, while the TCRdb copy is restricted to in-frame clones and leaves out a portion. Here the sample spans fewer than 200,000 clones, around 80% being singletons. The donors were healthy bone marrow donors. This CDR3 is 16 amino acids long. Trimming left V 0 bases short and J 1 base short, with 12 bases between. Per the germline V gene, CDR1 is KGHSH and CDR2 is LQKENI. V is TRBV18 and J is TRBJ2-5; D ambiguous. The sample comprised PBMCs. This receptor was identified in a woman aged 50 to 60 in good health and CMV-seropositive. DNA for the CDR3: TGTGCCAGCTCACCACCGTTAGGCCAGGTCCAAGAGACCCAGTACTTC. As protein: CASSPPLGQVQETQYF.